Listed below are T cell receptor beta chains from one sample, sequenced in a study of blood T cell repertoires in COVID-19. Here immunoSEQ multiplex PCR was the method, and the copy in TCRdb shows in-frame clones only, minus some. The repertoire includes more than 200,000 clones, around 80% of them detected once, and approximately 30% sits in the top ten. The source material was peripheral blood. The receptor source for this set is a man aged 35-49 years with acute or convalescent COVID-19. Each CDR3 is given with its conserved first and last residue. A D gene is named only where the DNA matches it firmly. Size is stated for part of the rows, as once, few or many counts, or as a class when the clone is expanded.

d_call	v_call	j_call	clone_size	cdr3_nt	cdr3_aa
-	TRBV11-3	TRBJ2-3	-	TGTGCCAGCAGCCCGGGGACAAGTGAGGGAGATACGCAGTATTTT	CASSPGTSEGDTQYF
TRBD2	TRBV6-5	TRBJ2-7	-	TGTGCCAGCAGTTACGAGAGCCTAGCGGGAGTTGGCGAGCAGTACTTC	CASSYESLAGVGEQYF
-	TRBV30	TRBJ2-1	-	TGTGCCTGGACTATGGACAGACACAATGAGCAGTTCTTC	CAWTMDRHNEQFF
TRBD1	TRBV15	TRBJ1-2	-	TGTGCCACCAGCAGAGATCGCCGGACAGGGGGCATCTACACCTTC	CATSRDRRTGGIYTF
-	TRBV7-2	TRBJ1-4	-	TGTGCCAGCAGCCCAGGGCGACTCGGTCTTTTGGAAAAACTGTTTTTT	CASSPGRLGLLEKLFF
TRBD1	TRBV2	TRBJ1-4	-	TGTGCCAGCACCCTACAGGGGGAAAAACTGTTTTTT	CASTLQGEKLFF
TRBD2	TRBV5-1	TRBJ2-1	-	TGCGCCAGCACGGACGAGCGGGAGCTCAGGACCTACAATGAGCAGTTCTTC	CASTDERELRTYNEQFF
-	TRBV6-5	TRBJ1-2	-	TGTGCCAGCAGTAACGGGGAGGGGTCCGGGGGCTACACCTTC	CASSNGEGSGGYTF
TRBD1	TRBV19	TRBJ1-1	-	TGTGCCAGTAGTAGAGACAGGGGTAGGACTGAAGCTTTCTTT	CASSRDRGRTEAFF
TRBD1	TRBV6-5	TRBJ1-6	-	TGTGCCAGCAGCCCGGAGGGACAGGGTTCACCACCCCTCCACTTT	CASSPEGQGSPPLHF
TRBD2	TRBV4-3	TRBJ2-3	-	TGCGCCAGCAGCCAAGATCGGGATAGCGGGACTTTAGATACGCAGTATTTT	CASSQDRDSGTLDTQYF
TRBD2	TRBV19	TRBJ2-7	-	TGTGCCAGTAGTGAAGGGACTAGCGGGTTCTCCTACGAGCAGTACTTC	CASSEGTSGFSYEQYF
-	TRBV19	TRBJ1-5	-	TGTGCCAGTAGTCCCCCGTCCAACTTAAATCAGCCCCAGCATTTT	CASSPPSNLNQPQHF
-	TRBV5-4	TRBJ1-2	-	TGTGCCAGCAGCCTAGACAGGACCTATGGCTACACCTTC	CASSLDRTYGYTF
TRBD1	TRBV6-5	TRBJ2-2	few	TGTGCCAGCAGTTCCTCCGGGACAGTGGGTTTACAGCTGTTTTTT	CASSSSGTVGLQLFF
-	TRBV19	TRBJ2-7	-	TGTGCCAGTAGCGGGTCCTACGAGCAGTACTTC	CASSGSYEQYF
-	TRBV7-9	TRBJ1-6	once	TGTGCCAGCAGCTTACTTAATTCACCCCTCCACTTT	CASSLLNSPLHF
-	TRBV2	TRBJ1-2	-	TGTGCCAGCAGTGAGCAGGGCCTCAGGGGCTACACCTTC	CASSEQGLRGYTF
-	TRBV21-1	TRBJ1-2	-	TGTGCCAGCAGCAGGCCGGGACAGGGGGTTCACTATGGCTACACCTTC	CASSRPGQGVHYGYTF
TRBD1	TRBV19	TRBJ1-1	-	TGTGCCAGTAGTTTTGGGACAGAAACAATTTTGAACACTGAAGCTTTCTTT	CASSFGTETILNTEAFF
TRBD1	TRBV4-1	TRBJ1-3	-	TGCGCCAGCAGCCCTCGACAGGGAGCTGGAAACACCATATATTTT	CASSPRQGAGNTIYF
-	TRBV2	TRBJ2-7	-	TGTGCCAGCAGTGAAAAAGAGGACAGGGAGGGCGAGCAGTACTTC	CASSEKEDREGEQYF
-	TRBV19	TRBJ1-2	-	TGTGCCAGTAGTATGTTGGGAGGAAGGCTTTATGGCTACACCTTC	CASSMLGGRLYGYTF
TRBD2	TRBV7-2	TRBJ2-5	-	TGTGCCAGCAGCGGAGTAGCGGGAGTTGGTGAGACCCAGTACTTC	CASSGVAGVGETQYF
-	TRBV7-2	TRBJ1-4	-	TGTGCCAGCAGCTTAGAAGGCGGAACAGGGACGGTGTTTTTT	CASSLEGGTGTVFF
-	TRBV28	TRBJ1-2	-	TGTGCCAGCAGTTCCGACTATGGCTACACCTTC	CASSSDYGYTF
TRBD1	TRBV7-2	TRBJ1-5	-	TGTGCCAGCAGCTCTTCGGCCGGACAGGCCAGGACCCAGCATTTT	CASSSSAGQARTQHF
TRBD1	TRBV12-5	TRBJ1-1	-	TGTGCTAGTGCCTTTGGGACAGGGGTCCGGAACACTGAAGCTTTCTTT	CASAFGTGVRNTEAFF
-	TRBV5-1	TRBJ1-4	-	TGCGCCAGCAGCTCAGGGGAAAAACTGTTTTTT	CASSSGEKLFF
-	TRBV2	TRBJ2-7	-	TGTGCCAGCGGGGGAGGAGCCTACGAGCAGTACTTC	CASGGGAYEQYF
-	TRBV7-9	TRBJ2-1	-	TGTGCCAGCAGCTTAGGGTGGGCCCGGAATGAGCAGTTCTTC	CASSLGWARNEQFF
-	TRBV5-1	TRBJ1-2	-	TGCGCCAGCAGCTTGGATACAGGGCTTTACTATGGCTACACCTTC	CASSLDTGLYYGYTF
-	TRBV28	TRBJ1-1	-	TGTGCCAGCAGTCATAGACAGGCGATGAACACTGAAGCTTTCTTT	CASSHRQAMNTEAFF